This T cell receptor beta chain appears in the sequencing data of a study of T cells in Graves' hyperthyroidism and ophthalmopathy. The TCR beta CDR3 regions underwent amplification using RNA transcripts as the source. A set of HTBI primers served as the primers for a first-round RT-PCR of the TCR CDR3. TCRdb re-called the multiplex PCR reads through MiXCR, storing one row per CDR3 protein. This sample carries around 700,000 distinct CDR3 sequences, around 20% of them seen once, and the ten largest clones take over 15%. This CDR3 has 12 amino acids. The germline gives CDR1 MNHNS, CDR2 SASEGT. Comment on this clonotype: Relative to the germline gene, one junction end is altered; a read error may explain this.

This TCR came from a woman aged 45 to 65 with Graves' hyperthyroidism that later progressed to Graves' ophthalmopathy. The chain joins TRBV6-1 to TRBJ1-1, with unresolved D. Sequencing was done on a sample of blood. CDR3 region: CVSSEEDTEAFF. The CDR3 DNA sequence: TGTGTCAGCAGTGAAGAGGATACTGAAGCTTTCTTT.